This T cell receptor beta chain appears in the sequencing data of a study of T-cell reconstitution after alpha-beta-depleted transplantation in children. A remark on this clonotype: Its specificity is not known.

Unique molecular identifiers were used to barcode this TCRbeta library. TCRdb re-analysed the PCR reads in MiXCR, keeping a single row per CDR3 protein. The sample shows more than 200,000 distinct CDR3 sequences, about 25% of them seen only once. Study outcomes and limitations: The authors attributed T-cell counts and diversity one year after transplant mostly to newly produced T cells. The study reportedly traced alpha-beta T cells about two months after transplant to several hundred expanded graft clones. Several patients had high TCRbeta diversity at day 60; it came from surviving recipient T cells and thymic progenitors.

Trimming cost V 4 bases and J 9 bases; bases outside gene matches: 9. This CDR3 has 16 residues. Germline CDR1 SGHNT, CDR2 YENEEA. The material was PBMCs, obtained before TCRalphabeta/CD19-depleted stem cell transplant. V gene TRBV11-3 combines with J gene TRBJ2-1; 13 positions match TRBD2. This clonotype was sampled from a girl under 10 years old with Fanconi anemia, due to receive a stem cell transplant. The CDR3 DNA sequence: TGTGCCAGCAGCTCCGGACTAGCGGGAGTGAGGAGTGAGCAGTTCTTC. Protein sequence: CASSSGLAGVRSEQFF.